This paragraph covers one T cell receptor (beta chain) sequence. Its antigen is not known. This specimen comes from a study of blood T cells in healthy people across ages. Whole-study results and caveats: More naive CD4+ cells and higher diversity were found in long-lived than in aged donors. Naive T cell percentage and TCR beta diversity correlated strongly.

Germline CDR1 and CDR2: SGHTA and FQGNSA. The CDR3 spans 12 residues. V dropped 1 base and J dropped 10 bases, with 8 bases sitting between them. Together with a sample-barcoded 5' primer, a J-beta primer mix was included in a second PCR lasting roughly 6 to 12 cycles. MiXCR was run by TCRdb on the 5' RACE reads, yielding one entry per CDR3 protein. The table includes just under 750,000 distinct CDR3 sequences, about a fifth detected once. What was sequenced was blood. The rearrangement links TRBV7-2 to TRBJ2-1, with no clear D. The origin of this receptor is a man in his sixties or seventies in good health. CDR3 DNA sequence: TGTGCCAGCAGCTTAGGACGTCTGGAGCAGTTCTTC. Residues: CASSLGRLEQFF.